This TCR beta chain was profiled in a study of T cell repertoires in cytomegalovirus infection. TCRdb reanalysed the reads using MiXCR and keeps one entry per CDR3 protein. The data show about 140,000 distinct CDR3 sequences, about 6% seen once. This clonotype occurred many times. In germline, CDR1 is MDHEN, CDR2 SYDVKM. V lost 5 bases and J 5 bases, leaving 21 bases between the germline ends. The CDR3 is 16 amino acids. The V call is TRBV28, the J call TRBJ2-5, with D perhaps TRBD2 (5 bases). Source material: PBMCs. This TCR derives from a human donor in good health (CMV status not recorded). Some clones in this sample may be carry-over from other donors' samples. DNA for the CDR3: TGTGCCAGCAGTCAACGATCGACCCGCCGCGGGGAGACCCAGTACTTC. Its protein is CASSQRSTRRGETQYF.